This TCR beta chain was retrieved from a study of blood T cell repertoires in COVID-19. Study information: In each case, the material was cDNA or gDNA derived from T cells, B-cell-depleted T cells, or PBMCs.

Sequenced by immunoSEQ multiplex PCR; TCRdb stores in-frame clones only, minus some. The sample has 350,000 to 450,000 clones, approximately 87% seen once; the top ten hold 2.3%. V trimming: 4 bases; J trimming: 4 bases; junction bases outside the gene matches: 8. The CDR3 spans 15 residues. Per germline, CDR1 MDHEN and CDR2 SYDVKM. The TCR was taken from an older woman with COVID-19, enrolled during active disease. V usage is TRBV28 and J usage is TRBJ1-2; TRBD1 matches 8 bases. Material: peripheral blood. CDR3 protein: CASSYIDRGVYGYTF. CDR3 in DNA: TGTGCCAGCAGTTATATAGACAGGGGAGTCTATGGCTACACCTTC.